This note documents a single TCR beta chain sequence. This record comes from a study of blood T cell repertoires in COVID-19. Seattle patients were enrolled during active infection and followed longitudinally. Libraries were prepared by immunoSEQ multiplex PCR; TCRdb keeps only in-frame clonotypes and omits some of them. The sample contains 80,000 or so clones, 70% to 90% of which appear only once. The clonotype was recovered from a middle-aged man with COVID-19, enrolled during active disease. Sequencing used peripheral blood.

The CDR3 sequence: CASSIPGQIYQPQHF. The CDR3 nucleotides read TGTGCCAGCAGTATCCCCGGACAGATCTATCAGCCCCAGCATTTT. The chain couples TRBV28 to TRBJ1-5; TRBD1 is a possible D gene (6 bases). Germline loops: CDR1 MDHEN, CDR2 SYDVKM. The CDR3 sequence is 15 residues long. Trimming shortened V by 5 bases and J by 5 bases, and 16 bases separated the two germline ends.